The 7 T cell receptor beta chains below were found in one sample sequenced in a study of cytomegalovirus exposure and HLA in healthy donors. Only in-frame clones appear in the TCRdb table, and some are missing; sequencing was by immunoSEQ multiplex PCR. The sample records hundreds of thousands of clones, more than 75% being singletons. Sample: PBMCs. Receptor source: a young woman in good health and CMV-seronegative.

The V and J genes are TRBV7-9 and TRBJ1-2; a possible D gene is TRBD1 (6 bases). The CDR3 extends over 14 amino acids. The V end was cut by 5 bases, the J end by 4 bases, with 14 bases between. CDR1 SEHNR and CDR2 FQNEAQ come from the germline V gene (reference sequence). DNA for the CDR3: TGTGCCAGCAGCCCGGACAGCCGAATCTATGGCTACACCTTC. It specifies CASSPDSRIYGYTF.

The V call is TRBV6-5, the J call TRBJ1-5, with 9 bases that match TRBD1. Germline CDR1 reads MNHEY; CDR2 reads SVGAGI. The CDR3 extends over 16 amino acids. With V trimmed by 2 bases and J by 7 bases, 9 bases remained unmatched. The CDR3 DNA sequence: TGTGCCAGCAGTTACCGAGGCGGACAGGGGAGGCAGCCCCAGCATTTT. Translated, it gives CASSYRGGQGRQPQHF.

V usage is TRBV18 and J usage is TRBJ2-3; D ambiguous. V shed 0 bases and J shed 6 bases, with 7 bases lying between them. The CDR3 length is 13 residues. Germline CDR1 reads KGHSH; CDR2 reads LQKENI. CDR3 sequence reads: CASSPPSADTQYF. For the CDR3, the DNA is TGTGCCAGCTCACCACCTTCAGCGGATACGCAGTATTTT. Full variable domain (remainder filled in from reference TRBV18 and TRBJ2-3): NAGVMQNPRHLVRRRGQEARLRCSPMKGHSHVYWYRQLPEEGLKFMVYLQKENIIDESGMPKERFSAEFPKEGPSILRIQQVVRGDSAAYFCASSPPSADTQYFGPGTRLTVL.

The chain couples TRBV10-3 to TRBJ2-1; TRBD1 is a possible D gene (5 bases). Germline V gene data show CDR1 as ENHRY and CDR2 as SYGVKD. The CDR3 totals 14 residues. V gave up 4 bases and J gave up 5 bases, with 12 bases separating them. CDR3 amino acids: CAISVSVRDNEQFF. The CDR3 bases are TGTGCCATCAGTGTTTCGGTCAGGGACAATGAGCAGTTCTTC.

The V gene is TRBV18, the J gene TRBJ2-3; D may be TRBD2 (5 bases). The CDR3 is 13 residues long. Deletions cut 6 bases from V and 1 base from J, with 8 bases between. Germline V gene sequence: CDR1 KGHSH, CDR2 LQKENI. The CDR3 nucleotides are TGTGCCAGCTCCCCGCGGGGCACAGATACGCAGTATTTT. Amino acid sequence: CASSPRGTDTQYF.

This clone was observed a single time. The chain uses TRBV11-2 and TRBJ2-7; tentative D call: TRBD2 (5 bases). The CDR3 runs 13 residues. Germline V CDR1 and CDR2: SGHAT, FQNNGV. Trimming shortened V by 5 bases and J by 5 bases, and 13 bases separated the two germline ends. The CDR3 is CASSPRTGNEQYF. CDR3 in DNA: TGTGCCAGCAGCCCTAGAACGGGGAACGAGCAGTACTTC.

The chain is built from TRBV28 and TRBJ2-7; 11 bases agree with TRBD1. This CDR3 has 15 residues. V trimming: 2 bases; J trimming: 5 bases; junction bases outside the gene matches: 5. Germline values: CDR1 MDHEN, CDR2 SYDVKM. The CDR3 reads CASSLRTGGGDEQYF. The CDR3 nucleotides read TGTGCCAGCAGTTTAAGGACAGGGGGCGGGGACGAGCAGTACTTC.